These 22 T cell receptor beta chains originate from one sample sequenced in a study of long-term antiretroviral therapy in people with HIV. Survey-level immunoSEQ v3.0 assays were run. This table comes from immunoSEQ multiplex PCR, and its TCRdb copy is limited to in-frame clones, with some not included. The sample carries about 20,000 clones, 90% recorded once. The source material was unsorted PBMCs, sampled about 4.6 years before starting antiretroviral therapy. The receptors stem from a woman younger than 45 with HIV.

This chain connects TRBV19 to TRBJ1-2; 7 nucleotides line up with TRBD1. This CDR3 has 19 residues. CDR1 LNHDA and CDR2 SQIVND come from the germline V gene (reference sequence). The V segment lost 6 bases and the J segment 4 bases; nucleotides outside the gene matches: 23. As DNA, the CDR3 is TGTGCCAGTAGGCGATTTACCGACAGGGAGCCCGGGGGTAGCTATGGCTACACCTTC. Its translation is CASRRFTDREPGGSYGYTF.

V usage is TRBV6-5 and J usage is TRBJ1-2; tentative D call: TRBD1 (5 bases). The V end lost 2 bases, the J end lost 7 bases, and 14 bases lay between the germline ends. Per germline, CDR1 MNHEY and CDR2 SVGAGI. The CDR3 is made up of 14 amino acids. CDR3 bases: TGTGCCAGCAGTTACAGGGGCAAAGTAGGTGGCTACACCTTC. This encodes CASSYRGKVGGYTF.

The V gene is TRBV7-9, the J gene TRBJ2-1; perhaps TRBD2 as D (5 bases). From germline, CDR1 is SEHNR and CDR2 FQNEAQ (reference sequence). The ends were cut back, 2 bases at V and 8 bases at J, with 16 bases in the middle. The length of the CDR3 is 15 residues. CDR3 coding DNA: TGTGCCAGCAGCTTAAACGCTAGCCCAACAGATGAGCAGTTCTTC. Amino acids: CASSLNASPTDEQFF.

The gene calls are TRBV5-1 and TRBJ1-2; 7 bases fit TRBD1. CDR3 size: 13 residues. The V segment lost 0 bases and the J segment 7 bases; nucleotides outside the gene matches: 3. CDR1 and CDR2 from the germline V gene are SGHRS and YFSETQ. The CDR3 nucleotides are TGCGCCAGCAGCTTGGCAACAGGGGTTGGCTACACCTTC. Translating it yields CASSLATGVGYTF.

This clone appeared a few times. V and J are TRBV5-4 and TRBJ1-6; tentative D call: TRBD1 (5 bases). The V end lost 5 bases, the J end lost 6 bases, and 12 bases lay between the germline ends. Germline assignment: CDR1 SGHNT and CDR2 YYREEE (reference sequence). The CDR3 totals 14 residues. CDR3 residues: CASRTGGSNSPLHF. For the CDR3, the DNA is TGTGCCAGCAGGACGGGGGGATCTAATTCACCCCTCCACTTT.

For the CDR3, the DNA is TGCAGCGCAAGCGGGGGGTTCCAAGAGACCCAGTACTTC. Protein: CSASGGFQETQYF. The chain couples TRBV29-1 to TRBJ2-5; 9 bases map to TRBD2. CDR3 length: 13 amino acids. With V trimmed by 7 bases and J by 1 base, 4 bases remained unmatched. CDR1 is SQVTM and CDR2 is ANQGSEA in the germline V gene.

The rearrangement links TRBV5-5 to TRBJ1-4, with D tentatively TRBD1 (5 bases). The CDR3 runs to 16 residues. Germline loops: CDR1 SGHKS, CDR2 YYEKEE (reference sequence). V was cut by 0 bases and J by 0 bases, with 9 bases left in between. DNA of the CDR3: TGTGCCAGCAGCTTGGACAGGAGTGCAACTAATGAAAAACTGTTTTTT. This gives the protein CASSLDRSATNEKLFF.

The chain uses TRBV4-1 and TRBJ2-5; 8 bases agree with TRBD1. The junction had 5 bases not matched to a gene; V was cut back by 1 base and J by 1 base. The CDR3 has 16 amino acids. Looked up from germline, CDR1 is MGHRA and CDR2 is YSYEKL. CDR3 residues: CASSQVVQGAQETQYF. The CDR3 DNA is TGCGCCAGCAGCCAAGTGGTGCAGGGGGCCCAAGAGACCCAGTACTTC.

The rearrangement links TRBV5-4 to TRBJ2-1; D gene ambiguous. Trimming pared 2 bases from V and 8 bases from J, leaving 5 bases between. Germline values: CDR1 SGHNT, CDR2 YYREEE (reference sequence). The CDR3 contains 11 residues. The CDR3 loop is CASSFSYEQFF. CDR3 DNA sequence: TGTGCCAGCAGCTTCTCGTATGAGCAGTTCTTC.

The V gene is TRBV21-1, the J gene TRBJ1-2; the D call TRBD1 from the table was never checked on the DNA. TRBV21-1 is noted as a pseudogene. CDR3 length: 17 residues. CDR3 nucleotides: TGTGCCAGCAGCAATGAGGGACAGGGGAGCCCTAACTATGGCTACACCTTC. Protein: CASSNEGQGSPNYGYTF.

The chain recombines TRBV6-5 with TRBJ1-1, with 7 bases aligning to TRBD1. The CDR3 has 14 amino acids. The V and J ends lost 6 bases and 4 bases, in that order; junction bases with no gene match: 8. In germline, CDR1 is MNHEY, CDR2 SVGAGI. In DNA form, the CDR3 reads TGTGCCAGCAGGTATCAGGGGGGGGGCACTGAAGCTTTCTTT. Amino acid sequence: CASRYQGGGTEAFF.

This clone came up once. The V call is TRBV6-1, the J call TRBJ1-1; 7 bases map to TRBD1. V lost 4 bases and J lost 1; bases outside the gene matches: 9. Germline V gene sequence: CDR1 MNHNS, CDR2 SASEGT. CDR3 length: 16 residues. This CDR3 reads CASSALQGLRNTEAFF. The CDR3 DNA reads as TGTGCCAGCAGTGCCTTACAGGGGTTGAGGAACACTGAAGCTTTCTTT.

This chain uses TRBV27 with TRBJ1-1; 12 bases line up with TRBD1. CDR1 is MNHEY, CDR2 SMNVEV, per germline (reference sequence). The J segment lost 0 bases and the V segment lost 1 base, leaving 9 bases of the junction unmatched. The CDR3 sequence is 19 residues long. This chain's CDR3 is CASSLLPPGQGAMNTEAFF. CDR3 coding DNA: TGTGCCAGCAGTTTATTACCCCCGGGACAGGGGGCCATGAACACTGAAGCTTTCTTT.

The V gene is TRBV5-4, the J gene TRBJ2-3; tentatively, D is TRBD1 or TRBD2 (5 bases each). CDR3 length: 12 amino acids. V lost 5 bases to trimming and J lost 4 bases, with 8 bases between them. Germline V gives CDR1 SGHNT, CDR2 YYREEE (reference sequence). The CDR3 protein is CASSQGADTQYF. CDR3 sequence (DNA): TGTGCCAGCAGTCAGGGAGCAGATACGCAGTATTTT.

The chain recombines TRBV7-2 with TRBJ2-5, with D uncertain. Germline V CDR1 and CDR2: SGHTA, FQGNSA. This CDR3 comprises 14 residues. The germline V and J ends were trimmed by 1 base and 1 base, with 7 bases remaining between them. The CDR3 spells CASSLVYSQETQYF. DNA for the CDR3: TGTGCCAGCAGCTTAGTGTACAGCCAAGAGACCCAGTACTTC.

The chain combines TRBV18 with TRBJ2-1; TRBD2 aligns across 12 bases. J lost 8 bases, V lost 0 bases, and 2 bases had no gene match. CDR1 is KGHSH and CDR2 is LQKENI in the germline V gene. The CDR3 contains 15 residues. CDR3 sequence reads: CASSPPASGGDEQFF. The DNA for the CDR3 is TGTGCCAGCTCACCACCCGCTAGCGGGGGGGATGAGCAGTTCTTC.

J is TRBJ1-1 and V is TRBV5-1; unclear D gene. This CDR3 is built from 14 residues. With 4 bases removed from V and 7 bases from J, the gap between germline ends came to 17 bases. From germline, CDR1 is SGHRS and CDR2 YFSETQ. The CDR3: CASSTTPAGIEAFF. In nucleotides, the CDR3 is TGCGCCAGCAGCACGACCCCTGCAGGTATTGAAGCTTTCTTT.

This rearrangement joins TRBV9 to TRBJ2-3, with 7 bases matching TRBD2. The CDR3 runs 14 residues. V was pared by 6 bases and J by 2 bases, with 6 bases of the junction left unmatched. Germline V gives CDR1 SGDLS, CDR2 YYNGEE. CDR3 DNA sequence: TGTGCCAGCAACCCTAGCGGAAACACAGATACGCAGTATTTT. This gives the protein CASNPSGNTDTQYF.

This clone was found once. This sequence joins TRBV5-1 and TRBJ1-1; TRBD1 matches at 12 bases. Germline CDR1 and CDR2: SGHRS and YFSETQ. The V segment lost 4 bases and the J segment 4 bases; nucleotides outside the gene matches: 8. This CDR3 region has 16 residues. The CDR3 DNA reads TGCGCCAGCAGCCAGCCGGGACAGGGGGCGATCACTGAAGCTTTCTTT. Protein sequence: CASSQPGQGAITEAFF.

J is TRBJ1-1 and V is TRBV9; TRBD1 matches at 7 bases. V was clipped by 4 bases and J by 4 bases; unmatched bases: 10. The CDR3 contains 15 residues. Germline-derived CDR1 and CDR2 are SGDLS and YYNGEE. The CDR3: CASSSQGTGGTEAFF. The CDR3 nucleotides are TGTGCCAGCAGCTCACAGGGGACGGGAGGCACTGAAGCTTTCTTT.

The chain is built from TRBV5-6 and TRBJ2-7; D perhaps matches TRBD2 (7 bases). Germline V lookup: CDR1 SGHDT, CDR2 YYEEEE. The CDR3 consists of 16 residues. Trimming took 1 base from V and 0 from J, leaving 14 bases between them. The CDR3: CASSLLTGGLSYEQYF. DNA of the CDR3: TGTGCCAGCAGCTTGTTAACCGGGGGGCTCTCCTACGAGCAGTACTTC.

The V gene is TRBV5-6, the J gene TRBJ2-7; D may be TRBD2 (6 bases). CDR3 length: 13 residues. Trimming cost V 3 bases and J 6 bases, with 13 bases left between them. Germline V gene data show CDR1 as SGHDT and CDR2 as YYEEEE. The CDR3 region is CASSSWGVGEQYF. The DNA of the CDR3 is TGTGCCAGCAGCTCCTGGGGGGTCGGCGAGCAGTACTTC.